Given below is one TCR beta chain in context. Its antigen remains undetermined. Being one base from a much bigger clone, this may be a read error. What the treatment or condition label conveys for this sample: live attenuated yellow fever vaccine strain. At each blood-draw timepoint, two biological replicates of bulk PBMCs were obtained. A standard Ficoll-Paque protocol was used to isolate PBMCs from peripheral blood. TriZol was used to extract RNA from bulk PBMCs, from CD4 and CD8 fractions, and from dextramer-positive and dextramer-negative fractions. This record comes from a study of T cells after yellow fever vaccination (dated by TCRdb to about 2019). With regard to the full study: The SMART-Seq v4 Ultra Low Input RNA kit was used to prepare libraries from fractions with low cell numbers. The cohort comprised two healthy male donors, one aged 18 to 30 and one aged 30 to 40 years. Blood was collected at multiple timepoints before and after primary and secondary immunization, and bulk PBMC replicates and cell subsets were isolated. To track T-cell clones before and after primary and booster YFV17D yellow fever vaccination, bulk TCR alpha and beta repertoires were sequenced longitudinally.

TCR cDNA was synthesized by 5'RACE template switching, which introduced a universal primer site and unique molecular identifiers. Priming of cDNA synthesis was performed from both the TCR alpha and TCR beta constant segments. Two PCR steps were used to amplify libraries, with sample barcodes and sequencing adapters being added in the second step. Sequencing of libraries was done on Illumina HiSeq 2500 (2x100 bp) or NovaSeq (2x150 bp). In the original analysis: Demultiplexing of reads and collapsing into UMI consensus sequences were performed with MIGEC, and V(D)J alignment was carried out with MiXCR. Using edgeR on replicate PBMC samples, clonotypes were called vaccine-responding if FDR was below 0.01 and the log2 fold change was above 5 up to day 15. Each bulk clonotype was labeled CD4 or CD8 based on which sequenced repertoire, CD4 or CD8, contained the clonotype at higher abundance. TCRdb's own reprocessing of the public reads used fastp at Q25 and MiXCR and kept productive beta chains. Each CDR3 protein gets just one entry, which takes the most common genes and DNA from the rows behind it. The authors' filters were not applied to this entry. Present in this sample are roughly 310,000 distinct CDR3 sequences, more than 8.5% of which were seen just once. In total, the top ten clones hold about a sixth of the sample.

The germline V gene (reference sequence) supplies CDR1 SGHNT and CDR2 YYREEE. The CDR3 starts with the cysteine, ends with the phenylalanine, and has 15 residues. The CDR3 DNA has 45 bases and is translated from base 1. Findings and caveats that apply to the study as a whole: Computational filtering was needed because FACS-sorted repertoires could contain abundant contaminating clonotypes from the bulk population. A small share of clonotypes occurred in both CD4 and CD8 compartments, likely arising from convergent recombination. The secondary T-cell response was weaker than the primary response but faster, peaking on day 5 instead of day 15. After the booster, most clones that had expanded after primary vaccination were detected again (over 95% of CD4 and about 88% of CD8), suggesting broad maintenance of memory. Because the study included only two donors, the extent to which the findings can be generalized is limited.

The chain couples TRBV5-4 to TRBJ2-2, and 9 bases in between align with TRBD1. The clonotype originates from a man younger than 35 who received the YFV17D yellow fever vaccine. The sequencing here drew on PBMCs, taken on the day of the first yellow fever vaccination. The nucleotide sequence is TGTGCCAGCAGCACCGGGACAGGGAACACCGGGGAGCTGGTTTTT. It encodes CASSTGTGNTGELVF.